Below, 15 T cell receptor beta chains from the same sample are listed, as sequenced in a study of blood T cell repertoires in COVID-19. The table came from immunoSEQ multiplex PCR; TCRdb's copy has only in-frame clones and leaves some out. The sample yields 450,000 to 500,000 clones, 70% to 90% seen once. The sample taken for sequencing was PBMCs or T cells enriched from blood (not recorded which). All receptors derive from a woman aged 55 to 70 who had recovered from COVID-19.

The rearrangement joins TRBV19 to TRBJ1-2; D gene uncertain. V was pared by 6 bases and J by 5 bases, with 19 bases between. From germline, CDR1 is LNHDA and CDR2 SQIVND (reference sequence). The CDR3 extends over 15 amino acids. CDR3 amino acids: CASSVSSRGAYGYTF. The CDR3 nucleotides are TGTGCCAGTAGCGTGAGCAGCCGGGGAGCTTATGGCTACACCTTC. Variable domain in full (rest from reference TRBV19 and TRBJ1-2): DGGITQSPKYLFRKEGQNVTLSCEQNLNHDAMYWYRQDPGQGLRLIYYSQIVNDFQKGDIAEGYSVSREKKESFPLTVTSAQKNPTAFYLCASSVSSRGAYGYTFGSGTRLTVV.

Of note for this clone: At the DNA level, this CDR3 is encoded by other sequences in the same sample as well. The chain combines TRBV5-1 with TRBJ1-4; D remains unclear. Germline assignment: CDR1 SGHRS and CDR2 YFSETQ. The CDR3 runs to 14 residues. Trimming took off 4 bases at V and 8 bases at J, with 15 bases between the two ends. The CDR3 protein is CASSLGGLGEKLFF. CDR3 coding DNA: TGCGCCAGCAGCCTCGGAGGGCTAGGCGAAAAACTGTTTTTT.

This chain links TRBV28 with TRBJ1-6; 7 bases match TRBD1. The CDR3 has 15 residues. The germline CDR1 and CDR2 sequences are MDHEN and SYDVKM. J lost 5 bases, V lost 2 bases, and 3 bases had no gene match. The CDR3, as DNA: TGTGCCAGCAGTTTACCACAGGGGAATAATTCACCCCTCCACTTT. Encoded protein: CASSLPQGNNSPLHF.

The table lists this clone with a few counts. The chain combines TRBV3-1 (or the pseudogene TRBV3-2) with TRBJ1-1; the D gene is possibly TRBD1 (5 bases). The germline V and J ends were trimmed by 0 bases and 1 base, with 15 bases remaining between them. This CDR3 is 17 amino acids long. Germline loops: CDR1 LGHDT, CDR2 YNNKEL (reference sequence). Here the CDR3 reads CASSQDQGPWGNTEAFF. CDR3 DNA sequence: TGTGCCAGCAGCCAAGACCAGGGCCCCTGGGGGAACACTGAAGCTTTCTTT.

This clone was counted only a few times. This chain joins TRBV4-1 and TRBJ1-1; D unresolved. CDR3 length: 16 amino acids. V was cut by 0 bases and J by 3 bases, with 14 bases left in between. In germline, CDR1 is MGHRA, CDR2 YSYEKL. CDR3 region: CASSQEYSGYYTEAFF. The CDR3 bases are TGCGCCAGCAGCCAAGAATATTCGGGGTATTACACTGAAGCTTTCTTT.

The V call is TRBV7-9, the J call TRBJ1-1; D ambiguous. V was trimmed by 0 bases and J by 0 bases, leaving 5 bases between them. This CDR3 is 14 amino acids long. Germline V gene lookup returns CDR1 SEHNR and CDR2 FQNEAQ (reference sequence). CDR3 in amino acids: CASSLAIMNTEAFF. CDR3 DNA: TGTGCCAGCAGCTTAGCTATAATGAACACTGAAGCTTTCTTT.

V usage is TRBV2 and J usage is TRBJ2-1; the match to TRBD1 covers 7 bases. This CDR3 is 17 amino acids long. Trimming removed 3 bases from V and 5 bases from J; junction bases left unmatched: 13. CDR1 and CDR2 (germline): SNHLY, FYNNEI. The CDR3 DNA sequence: TGTGCCAGCAGTGATATAGGGGGCCGGCCCGTCGACAATGAGCAGTTCTTC. Amino acids: CASSDIGGRPVDNEQFF.

The chain joins TRBV6-1 to TRBJ1-2, with 10 bases lining up with TRBD1. After removal of 3 bases from V and 6 bases from J, the junction contained 7 bases not matched to a gene. The CDR3 consists of 15 residues. Germline V lookup: CDR1 MNHNS, CDR2 SASEGT. The chain's CDR3 is CASSDLPGTGDGYTF. The CDR3 region has the DNA TGTGCCAGCAGTGATCTTCCCGGGACAGGGGATGGCTACACCTTC.

The gene calls are TRBV4-1 and TRBJ1-4, with D unclear. V was pared by 4 bases and J by 7 bases, with 10 bases between. The CDR3 runs 13 residues. Germline CDR1 MGHRA, CDR2 YSYEKL. The CDR3 protein is CASSPTSGEKLFF. Here the CDR3 DNA reads TGCGCCAGCAGCCCAACATCGGGTGAAAAACTGTTTTTT.

The rearrangement joins TRBV4-2 to TRBJ2-3; 13 bases map to TRBD2. The junction had 7 bases not matched to a gene; V was cut back by 1 base and J by 0 bases. This CDR3 spans 19 amino acids. Per the germline V gene, CDR1 is LGHNA and CDR2 is YNFKEQ. The CDR3 is CASSQAGTSGVSSTDTQYF. In nucleotides, the CDR3 is TGTGCCAGCAGCCAAGCCGGGACTAGCGGGGTTTCAAGCACAGATACGCAGTATTTT.

The chain carries TRBV3-1 (or the pseudogene TRBV3-2) and TRBJ1-2, with 11 bases matching TRBD1. The ends lost 5 bases at V and 8 bases at J; junction bases unmatched: 7. Germline values: CDR1 LGHDT, CDR2 YNNKEL (reference sequence). The CDR3 is 14 residues long. DNA for the CDR3: TGTGCCAGCAGCTACGGACAGGGGGCTCGGGGCTACACCTTC. Amino acids: CASSYGQGARGYTF.

V and J are TRBV14 and TRBJ2-4, with D tentatively TRBD2 (5 bases). V dropped 6 bases and J dropped 2 bases, with 20 bases sitting between them. The CDR3 sequence is 17 residues long. Germline values: CDR1 SGHDN, CDR2 FVKESK. This chain's CDR3 is CASSLSGLATTKNIQYF. The CDR3 coding sequence is TGTGCCAGCAGTCTCAGCGGACTCGCGACTACCAAAAACATTCAGTACTTC.

V gene TRBV10-1 combines with J gene TRBJ2-3, with D possibly TRBD2 on 5 matching bases. Germline CDR1 reads WNHNN; CDR2 reads SYGVQD (reference sequence). CDR3 length equals 13 residues. Trimming left V 3 bases short and J 6 bases short, with 10 bases between. CDR3 in DNA: TGCGCCAGCAGTGATGGAGGTGGGGATACGCAGTATTTT. Translated, it gives CASSDGGGDTQYF.

V is TRBV5-1 and J is TRBJ2-2; tentatively, D is TRBD1 (5 bases). The CDR3 is 16 amino acids. Germline V CDR1 and CDR2: SGHRS, YFSETQ. Deletions cut 2 bases from V and 1 base from J, with 12 bases between. CDR3 protein: CASSFFDQGNTGELFF. CDR3 DNA sequence: TGCGCCAGCAGCTTTTTTGACCAGGGGAACACCGGGGAGCTGTTTTTT.

The CDR3: CASVSHRGETQYF. DNA of the CDR3: TGTGCCAGCGTTTCCCACAGGGGAGAGACCCAGTACTTC. This rearrangement joins TRBV6-5 to TRBJ2-5; 7 nucleotides agree with TRBD1. After removal of 8 bases from V and 4 bases from J, the junction contained 7 bases not matched to a gene. Germline V gives CDR1 MNHEY, CDR2 SVGAGI. CDR3 length: 13 amino acids.